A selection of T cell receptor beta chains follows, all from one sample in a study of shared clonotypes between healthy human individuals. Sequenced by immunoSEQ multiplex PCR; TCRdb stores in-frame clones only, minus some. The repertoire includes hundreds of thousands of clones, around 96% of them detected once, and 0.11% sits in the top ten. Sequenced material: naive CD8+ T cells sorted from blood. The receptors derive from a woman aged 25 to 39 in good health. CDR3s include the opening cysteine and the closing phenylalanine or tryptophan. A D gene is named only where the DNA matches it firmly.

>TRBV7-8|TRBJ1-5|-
TGTGCCAGCAGCTTAGGTCCGACAGGAAGCAATCAGCCCCAGCATTTT
CASSLGPTGSNQPQHF
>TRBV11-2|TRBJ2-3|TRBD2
TGTGCCAGCAGCCAAACTAGCGGGAGTGATACGCAGTATTTT
CASSQTSGSDTQYF
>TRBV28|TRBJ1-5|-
TGTGCCAGCAGTAGATTCCGGGGGAATCAGCCCCAGCATTTT
CASSRFRGNQPQHF
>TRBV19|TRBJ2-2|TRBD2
TGTGCCAGTACCTATGACCAGGGCAGCCGACTAGCGGGAGGGAGGAACACCGGGGAGCTGTTTTTT
CASTYDQGSRLAGGRNTGELFF
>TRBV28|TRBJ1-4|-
TGTGCCAGCAGTCCGCCAAAATATAACCCAGGCGATGAAAAACTGTTTTTT
CASSPPKYNPGDEKLFF
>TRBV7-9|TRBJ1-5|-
TGTGCCAGCAGCTTAAGTTTGGGGGACAATCAGCCCCAGCATTTT
CASSLSLGDNQPQHF
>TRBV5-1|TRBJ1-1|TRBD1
TGCGCCAGCAGCTGGGACAGGGATTGGGTTCAGAACACTGAAGCTTTCTTT
CASSWDRDWVQNTEAFF
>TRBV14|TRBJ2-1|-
TGTGCCAGCAGCCAACTTAGCAGCAATGAGCAGTTCTTC
CASSQLSSNEQFF
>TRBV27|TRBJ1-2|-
TGTGCCAGCAGGACCAATCGGGCTAATGGCTACACCTTC
CASRTNRANGYTF
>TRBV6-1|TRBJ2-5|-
TGTGCCAGCAGTGAAGGTGTTAGGGTGGACCAAGAGACCCAGTACTTC
CASSEGVRVDQETQYF
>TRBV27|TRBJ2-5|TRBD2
TGTGCCAGCACTGGGACTAGCGGGTACCAAGAGACCCAGTACTTC
CASTGTSGYQETQYF
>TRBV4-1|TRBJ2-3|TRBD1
TGCGCCAGCAGCCAAGACCGACAGGGGGCCACAGATACGCAGTATTTT
CASSQDRQGATDTQYF
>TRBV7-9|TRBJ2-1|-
TGTGCCAGCAGCTTAGTCGCCGTTGAGCAGTTCTTC
CASSLVAVEQFF
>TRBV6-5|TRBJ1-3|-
TGTGCCAGCAAAGATCGGGGGTCTGGAAACACCATATATTTT
CASKDRGSGNTIYF
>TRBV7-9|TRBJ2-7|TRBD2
TGTGCCAGCAGCTCCGGCGGGGGGGAGATCTACGAGCAGTACTTC
CASSSGGGEIYEQYF
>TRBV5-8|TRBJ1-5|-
TGTGCCAGCAGCAGGACGGAATTAGGGGAACATCAGCCCCAGCATTTT
CASSRTELGEHQPQHF
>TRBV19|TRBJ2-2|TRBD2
TGTGCCAGTAGTATCCGGGAGGAATTCGGGGAGCTGTTTTTT
CASSIREEFGELFF
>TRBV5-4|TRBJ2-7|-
TGTGCCAGCAGCTTCTCTAGCTCCTACGAGCAGTACTTC
CASSFSSSYEQYF